A single sample gave rise to the 23 T cell receptor beta chains below, sequenced in a study of T cells after yellow fever vaccination. TCRdb called the 5' RACE reads again in MiXCR, with one record for every CDR3 protein. The table includes hundreds of thousands of distinct CDR3 sequences, roughly 4.8% detected once. The sequences come from CD4+ T cells sorted from PBMCs, collected on the day of the yellow fever booster vaccination. These receptors originate from a man aged 18 to 35 who received the YFV17D yellow fever vaccine.

This clonotype was seen ten or more times. The chain recombines TRBV12-3 or TRBV12-4 with TRBJ2-7; D perhaps matches TRBD1 (6 bases). The V end was cut by 6 bases, the J end by 6 bases, with 18 bases between. CDR3 length equals 14 residues. CDR3 in DNA: TGTGCCAGCAGACAGGGCCTTGCGTATAGCGAGCAGTACTTC. Translation gives CASRQGLAYSEQYF.

This clonotype occurred a few times. The V call is TRBV6-6, the J call TRBJ1-1; 8 bases map to TRBD1. CDR1 is MNHNY and CDR2 is SVGAGI in the germline V gene (reference sequence). The CDR3 has 12 residues. The trim removed 5 bases at V and 11 bases at J, leaving 7 bases unmatched. CDR3 amino acids: CASSLQGARAFF. CDR3 in DNA: TGTGCCAGCAGTCTTCAGGGGGCTAGGGCTTTCTTT.

The chain combines TRBV7-6 with TRBJ2-2; 7 bases map to TRBD1. The CDR3 runs to 17 residues. The germline V gene encodes CDR1 SGHVS and CDR2 FNYEAQ. V shed 3 bases and J 2 bases; nucleotides not matched to a gene: 9. The CDR3 spells CASSLPPGQTNTGELFF. As DNA, the CDR3 is TGTGCCAGCAGCTTGCCACCGGGACAGACTAACACCGGGGAGCTGTTTTTT.

This clonotype has ten or more counts. The V and J genes are TRBV18 and TRBJ2-3, with a possible D match to TRBD2 (5 bases). The CDR3 runs to 13 residues. V lost 4 bases, J lost 2 bases, and 7 bases lay in between. Germline-derived CDR1 and CDR2 are KGHSH and LQKENI. The CDR3 bases are TGTGCCAGCTCACGACTAAACACAGATACGCAGTATTTT. Its translation: CASSRLNTDTQYF. Filled out from reference TRBV18 and TRBJ2-3, the complete variable domain reads NAGVMQNPRHLVRRRGQEARLRCSPMKGHSHVYWYRQLPEEGLKFMVYLQKENIIDESGMPKERFSAEFPKEGPSILRIQQVVRGDSAAYFCASSRLNTDTQYFGPGTRLTVL.

This chain connects TRBV11-2 to TRBJ2-3; 10 bases agree with TRBD2. This CDR3 spans 13 amino acids. Germline loops: CDR1 SGHAT, CDR2 FQNNGV. After removal of 8 bases from V and 3 bases from J, the junction contained 2 bases not matched to a gene. The CDR3 DNA sequence: TGTGCCAGCGCACTAGCGGGAACAGATACGCAGTATTTT. Its translation is CASALAGTDTQYF.

This clonotype was observed a handful of times. This chain joins TRBV4-1 and TRBJ2-5, with 9 bases fitting TRBD1. The trim removed 0 bases at V and 5 bases at J, leaving 7 bases unmatched. From germline, CDR1 is MGHRA and CDR2 YSYEKL. This CDR3 comprises 16 residues. The CDR3 reads CASSQEWGQGRETQYF. In DNA form, the CDR3 reads TGCGCCAGCAGCCAAGAATGGGGACAGGGACGGGAGACCCAGTACTTC.

This clonotype was detected ten times or more. The chain has TRBV2 and TRBJ2-3; D uncertain. CDR3 length: 15 residues. Germline CDR1 reads SNHLY; CDR2 reads FYNNEI. With 7 bases removed from V and 4 bases from J, the gap between germline ends came to 18 bases. For the CDR3, the DNA is TGTGCCAGCATCACAGAGACCTACCCACCAGATACGCAGTATTTT. Translation gives CASITETYPPDTQYF.

This clonotype was seen a handful of times. The chain employs TRBV6-1 and TRBJ1-2; no clear D. Germline CDR1 is MNHNS and CDR2 is SASEGT. Trimming stripped 2 bases from V and 4 bases from J, with 14 bases between. The CDR3 contains 15 residues. CDR3 nucleotide sequence: TGTGCCAGCAGTGAATATGGGGAGAGGAGCTATGGCTACACCTTC. Translated: CASSEYGERSYGYTF.

This clonotype was picked up a small number of times. V and J are TRBV9 and TRBJ2-2; the D gene is possibly TRBD1 (6 bases). Germline V gene sequence: CDR1 SGDLS, CDR2 YYNGEE. Between the trimmed V and J ends, which lost 3 bases and 3 bases, there was a span of 9 bases. This CDR3 is built from 14 residues. The CDR3 sequence: CASSARQDTGELFF. CDR3 in DNA: TGTGCCAGCAGCGCCCGACAGGACACCGGGGAGCTGTTTTTT. Variable domain in full (rest from reference TRBV9 and TRBJ2-2): DSGVTQTPKHLITATGQRVTLRCSPRSGDLSVYWYQQSLDQGLQFLIQYYNGEERAKGNILERFSAQQFPDLHSELNLSSLELGDSALYFCASSARQDTGELFFGEGSRLTVL.

V and J are TRBV20-1 and TRBJ2-2; 10 bases align to TRBD2. Looked up from germline, CDR1 is DFQATT and CDR2 is SNEGSKA (reference sequence). This CDR3 region has 15 residues. V dropped 0 bases and J dropped 4; count of bases not matched to a gene: 2. CDR3 residues: CSARDSGGGTGELFF. CDR3 DNA sequence: TGCAGTGCTAGAGACAGCGGGGGGGGCACCGGGGAGCTGTTTTTT.

The rearrangement uses TRBV2 and TRBJ2-3; D is unclear. CDR1 and CDR2 (germline): SNHLY, FYNNEI. Trimming shortened V by 5 bases and J by 0 bases, and 9 bases separated the two germline ends. There are 14 residues in the CDR3. This chain's CDR3 is CASSSLGSTDTQYF. The CDR3 bases are TGTGCCAGCAGTTCCCTCGGGAGCACAGATACGCAGTATTTT.

There are many counts of this clonotype. J is TRBJ2-4 and V is TRBV6-2 or TRBV6-3; 8 nucleotides align to TRBD1. Germline CDR1 and CDR2: MNHEY and SVGEGT. The junction had 8 bases not matched to a gene; V was cut back by 1 base and J by 0 bases. CDR3 length: 18 amino acids. CDR3 in DNA: TGTGCCAGCAGTTACTGGACAGGGTCGGGGGTAGCCAAAAACATTCAGTACTTC. The encoded protein is CASSYWTGSGVAKNIQYF.

This clonotype appeared a few times. This rearrangement joins TRBV20-1 to TRBJ2-7; D perhaps matches TRBD2 (6 bases). CDR1 and CDR2 from the germline V gene are DFQATT and SNEGSKA (reference sequence). The CDR3 has 13 residues. V dropped 3 bases and J dropped 0 bases, with 9 bases sitting between them. This CDR3 reads CSASLASSYEQYF. The CDR3 bases are TGCAGTGCTAGCCTAGCGAGCTCCTACGAGCAGTACTTC.

In its sample, this clonotype was seen a few times. The chain carries TRBV10-3 and TRBJ2-7, with D possibly matching TRBD2 (6 bases). Trimming pared 4 bases from V and 5 bases from J, leaving 18 bases between. This CDR3 has 15 residues. The germline V gene has CDR1 ENHRY and CDR2 SYGVKD. For the CDR3, the DNA is TGTGCCATCAGTGCCCAGGCAGCCGCTAGCGACGAGCAGTACTTC. Translating it yields CAISAQAAASDEQYF.

This clonotype was picked up a small number of times. This chain links TRBV20-1 with TRBJ2-1; D possibly matches TRBD1 or TRBD2 (5 bases each). From germline, CDR1 is DFQATT and CDR2 SNEGSKA (reference sequence). The ends were cut back, 3 bases at V and 3 bases at J, with 9 bases in the middle. The CDR3 is 13 residues long. The CDR3 protein is CSASGTNYNEQFF. The CDR3 DNA follows: TGCAGTGCTAGCGGGACGAACTACAATGAGCAGTTCTTC.

This clonotype was seen a few times. The V call is TRBV20-1, the J call TRBJ2-7, with 12 nucleotides matching TRBD2. The length of the CDR3 is 14 residues. V lost 6 bases to trimming and J lost 2 bases; unmatched junction nucleotides: 5. Per the germline V gene, CDR1 is DFQATT and CDR2 is SNEGSKA (reference sequence). This CDR3 reads CSAPSSGGAYEQYF. CDR3 bases: TGCAGTGCACCATCTAGCGGGGGGGCCTACGAGCAGTACTTC.

This clonotype came up many times. The rearrangement uses TRBV6-2 or TRBV6-3 and TRBJ1-3; D call uncertain. Between the trimmed V and J ends, which lost 2 bases and 0 bases, there was a span of 11 bases. There are 16 residues in the CDR3. Germline V CDR1 and CDR2: MNHEY, SVGEGT. CDR3 bases: TGTGCCAGCAGTTACGGGAGGACGGCCTCTGGAAACACCATATATTTT. It specifies CASSYGRTASGNTIYF.

Many counts were recorded for this clonotype. This chain links TRBV20-1 with TRBJ2-5, with TRBD2 matching 12 bases. The CDR3 runs to 15 residues. Trimming removed 3 bases from V and 1 base from J; junction bases left unmatched: 3. From germline, CDR1 is DFQATT and CDR2 SNEGSKA (reference sequence). CDR3 coding DNA: TGCAGTGCTAGTCCTAGCGGGGGGGCCCAAGAGACCCAGTACTTC. Translating gives CSASPSGGAQETQYF.

A few counts support this clonotype. The chain has TRBV6-5 and TRBJ1-6; D unresolved. The CDR3 runs 17 residues. Germline V gene lookup returns CDR1 MNHEY and CDR2 SVGAGI. V lost 0 bases and J 10 bases, leaving 19 bases between the germline ends. CDR3 sequence: CASSYSEAGWEGSPLHF. In DNA, the CDR3 is TGTGCCAGCAGTTACTCCGAAGCGGGATGGGAGGGCTCACCCCTCCACTTT.

This clonotype was seen more than once but under ten times. The chain combines TRBV4-2 with TRBJ2-7; TRBD1 is a possible D gene (6 bases). Germline V gives CDR1 LGHNA, CDR2 YNFKEQ. Trimming shortened V by 1 base and J by 0 bases, and 13 bases separated the two germline ends. The CDR3 length is 16 residues. CDR3 nucleotide sequence: TGTGCCAGCAGCCAAGGTCTGGGGGCCTCCTCCTACGAGCAGTACTTC. This translates into CASSQGLGASSYEQYF.

The chain employs TRBV3-1 and TRBJ2-1, with D unclear. The CDR3 covers 13 residues. The ends were cut back, 1 base at V and 8 bases at J, with 9 bases in the middle. Germline V CDR1 and CDR2: LGHDT, YNNKEL (reference sequence). The CDR3 sequence is CASSQAGVDEQFF. CDR3 nucleotides: TGTGCCAGCAGCCAAGCAGGAGTGGATGAGCAGTTCTTC.

Only a few counts were recorded for this clonotype. Written as DNA, the CDR3 is TGTGCCAGCAGTTACCAAATCGGGGAAGCCAGCACAGATACGCAGTATTTT. Amino acid sequence: CASSYQIGEASTDTQYF. This chain links TRBV6-2 or TRBV6-3 with TRBJ2-3; the D gene is possibly TRBD2 (5 bases). Germline assignment: CDR1 MNHEY and CDR2 SVGEGT. CDR3 size: 17 residues. V lost 2 bases and J lost 0, with 15 bases in between.

V is TRBV18 and J is TRBJ2-5, with D possibly being TRBD1 (6 bases). The CDR3 covers 14 residues. V was clipped by 6 bases and J by 3 bases, with 14 bases between them. Germline-derived CDR1 and CDR2 are KGHSH and LQKENI. The CDR3 DNA is TGTGCCAGCTCCAGCACTTCAGGGGAAGAGACCCAGTACTTC. Translating gives CASSSTSGEETQYF.